This T cell receptor beta chain was retrieved from a study of blood T cell repertoires in COVID-19. On the study more broadly: Collection of acute and convalescent COVID-19 samples took place in the United States, Italy and Spain. From T cells, B-cell-depleted T cells, or PBMCs came the material, which was cDNA or gDNA.

In the authors' methods: Amplification of reference gene primers provided the estimated nucleated cell counts. TCRdb's table, derived via immunoSEQ multiplex PCR, lists solely in-frame clones and lacks some. The V and J calls and the clone size are those of that table, but D and trimming were determined from the DNA. Of around 200,000 clones listed, over 75% are singletons. In this sample, this clone turned up a few times. Trimming stripped 2 bases from V and 4 bases from J, with 5 bases between. The CDR3 length is 13 residues. Germline-derived CDR1 and CDR2 are SGHTA and FQGTGA. The clonotype was recovered from a man between 60 and 75 years old with acute or convalescent COVID-19. The material sequenced was peripheral blood. V and J are TRBV7-3 and TRBJ2-2; D remains ambiguous. CDR3: CASSLQLTGELFF. As DNA, the CDR3 is TGTGCCAGCAGCTTACAACTCACCGGGGAGCTGTTTTTT.